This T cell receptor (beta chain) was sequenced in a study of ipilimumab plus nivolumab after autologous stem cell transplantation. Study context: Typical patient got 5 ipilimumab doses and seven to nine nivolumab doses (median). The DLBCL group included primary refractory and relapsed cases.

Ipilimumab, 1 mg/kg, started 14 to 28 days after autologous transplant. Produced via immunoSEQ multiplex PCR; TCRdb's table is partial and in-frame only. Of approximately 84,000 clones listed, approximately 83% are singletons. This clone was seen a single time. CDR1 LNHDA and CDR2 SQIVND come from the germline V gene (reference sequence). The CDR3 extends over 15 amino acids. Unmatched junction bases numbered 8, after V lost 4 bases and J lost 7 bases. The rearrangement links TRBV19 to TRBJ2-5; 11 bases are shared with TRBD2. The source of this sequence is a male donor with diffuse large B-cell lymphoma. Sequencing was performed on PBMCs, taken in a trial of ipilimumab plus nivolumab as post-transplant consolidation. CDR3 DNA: TGTGCCAGTAGTACCGGGACTAGCGGCCGAGGGACCCAGTACTTC. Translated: CASSTGTSGRGTQYF.